This T cell receptor (beta chain) was recovered during a study of CD8 T cells in ankylosing spondylitis (dated by TCRdb to between 2016 and 2019). Study-wide context: To find TCR variants linked to disease, the study profiled T cell receptor beta repertoires in ankylosing spondylitis patients and healthy donors. The whole study cohort included 95 to 130 healthy donors and 25 ankylosing spondylitis patients. Samples of peripheral blood were taken, and for ankylosing spondylitis patients, synovial fluid was collected as well.

This clonotype was seen more than once but under ten times. The antigen it binds to is not known. No base quality information exists; no much larger clone differs at one position. The instrument was an Illumina HiSeq 2500. TCR beta libraries were prepared by quantitative 5'-RACE with molecular barcodes. The paper's processing steps were these. A new computational method, built on a probabilistic model of VDJ rearrangement, was used to identify disease-linked TCR variants. Starting from the raw public reads, TCRdb applied fastp trimming at Q25, assembled clones with MiXCR and retained in-frame beta chains. Entries are consolidated by CDR3 protein sequence, retaining the most common genes and DNA. For this entry, the V and J calls and clone size follow TCRdb and not the study's own pipeline. The sample yields some 800,000 distinct CDR3 sequences; over 9.5% were counted once. The ten largest clones capture 0.51% of the sample.

The paper's findings and limits, for the study overall: A TCR beta motif made up of several highly homologous amino acid variants appeared to be characteristic of blood from ankylosing spondylitis patients. The disease-linked clones had a CD8+ phenotype and were found at relatively low frequencies in peripheral blood. Significant enrichment of the disease-linked clones was reported in matched synovial fluid samples from ankylosing spondylitis patients. Some motif variants were previously reported in synovial fluid and blood of reactive arthritis patients, suggesting common disease-initiation mechanisms.

Its CDR3 holds 16 amino acids, cysteine through phenylalanine. Only the CDR3 DNA is retained, 48 bases long and in frame from the first base. CDR1 SGHRS and CDR2 YFSETQ are derived from the germline V gene. After removal of 0 bases from V and 4 bases from J, the junction retains 3 bases not matched to a gene. The source material was blood, either unsorted or a sorted T cell fraction (not recorded which). This clonotype was obtained from a male donor with ankylosing spondylitis. The rearrangement joined TRBV5-1 to TRBJ2-3; the central 12 bases match TRBD2. The bases are TGCGCCAGCAGCTTGGCCCCTAGCGGGAGGGCAGATACGCAGTATTTT. It translates as CASSLAPSGRADTQYF.